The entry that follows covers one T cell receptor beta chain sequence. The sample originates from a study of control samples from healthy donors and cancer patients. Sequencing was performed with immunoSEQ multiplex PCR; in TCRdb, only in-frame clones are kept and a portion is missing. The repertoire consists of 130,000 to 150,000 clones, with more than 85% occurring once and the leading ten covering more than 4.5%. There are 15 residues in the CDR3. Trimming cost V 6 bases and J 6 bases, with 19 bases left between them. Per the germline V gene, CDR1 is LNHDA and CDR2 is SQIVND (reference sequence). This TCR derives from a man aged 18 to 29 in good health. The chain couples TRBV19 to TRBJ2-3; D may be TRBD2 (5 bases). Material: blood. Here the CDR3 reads CASSLLMVSGDTQYF. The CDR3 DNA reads TGTGCCAGTAGCCTACTGATGGTTTCGGGGGATACGCAGTATTTT.